This TCR beta chain was captured in a study of T-cell memory formation after mild COVID-19. TCRdb itself ran the 5' RACE reads through MiXCR, one entry per CDR3 protein. Among hundreds of thousands of distinct CDR3 sequences listed, around 21% were seen once. The CDR3 extends over 16 amino acids. Germline values: CDR1 MNHEY, CDR2 SVGEGT. V gave up 2 bases and J gave up 4 bases; unmatched junction bases: 9. The rearrangement links TRBV6-2 or TRBV6-3 to TRBJ2-5, with TRBD2 matching 8 bases. The sample comprised PBMCs or a T cell subset sorted from them (not recorded which). This sequence was found in an adult woman who had mild COVID-19 (a few samples of this study predate the infection). Cell type and time point are not known. The CDR3 loop reads CASSYPSVAGRETQYF. The CDR3 bases are TGTGCCAGCAGTTACCCGTCAGTAGCGGGACGAGAGACCCAGTACTTC.